These 23 T cell receptor beta chains were all obtained from the same sample, sequenced in a study of preoperative IRX-2 immunotherapy in early breast cancer. Method: immunoSEQ multiplex PCR; TCRdb's copy keeps in-frame clones and lacks some. The top ten clones hold 1.2% of a sample with roughly 42,000 clones, 77% of them seen once. As for treatment: preoperative locoregional IRX-2 cytokine immunotherapy. The sample was tumor tissue, taken after IRX-2 immunotherapy. The origin of the receptors is a human donor with breast cancer.

This chain uses TRBV6-8 with TRBJ2-1; D is unclear. Germline V gene lookup returns CDR1 MNHGY and CDR2 SAAAGT. The CDR3 runs 12 residues. V was cut by 6 bases and J by 7 bases, with 10 bases left in between. The CDR3 DNA reads as TGTGCCAGCAGCCTCGGACCGAATGAGCAGTTCTTC. Protein product: CASSLGPNEQFF.

This chain joins TRBV19 and TRBJ1-3; D is undetermined. With 8 bases removed from V and 4 bases from J, the gap between germline ends came to 9 bases. This CDR3 region has 12 residues. Germline assignment: CDR1 LNHDA and CDR2 SQIVND (reference sequence). CDR3 sequence (DNA): TGTGCCAGTCGGCAAAACGGAAACACCATATATTTT. It codes for CASRQNGNTIYF.

This clone was counted once. V gene TRBV6-8 combines with J gene TRBJ2-3, with 7 bases that match TRBD1. The CDR3 has 15 residues. The trim removed 6 bases at V and 0 bases at J, leaving 6 bases unmatched. The germline CDR1 and CDR2 sequences are MNHGY and SAAAGT. The chain's CDR3 is CASSLDRVSTDTQYF. In DNA, the CDR3 is TGTGCCAGCAGCCTCGACAGGGTGAGCACAGATACGCAGTATTTT.

This clone was seen just once. V and J are TRBV6-8 and TRBJ1-1; weak D call: TRBD1 (5 bases). CDR3 length equals 14 residues. CDR1 and CDR2 (germline): MNHGY, SAAAGT. V lost 6 bases, J lost 10 bases, and 21 bases lay in between. CDR3 sequence (DNA): TGTGCCAGCAGACCACCCGCGGACACATCGGGAGCTTTCTTT. Its protein product is CASRPPADTSGAFF.

The genes are TRBV19 and TRBJ1-5, with D possibly matching TRBD1 (5 bases). Germline-derived CDR1 and CDR2 are LNHDA and SQIVND (reference sequence). V lost 3 bases, J lost 2 bases, and 11 bases lay in between. The CDR3 loop spans 15 amino acids. The DNA of the CDR3 is TGTGCCAGTAGTATCGGTCCGGGGGGCAATCAGCCCCAGCATTTT. Protein sequence: CASSIGPGGNQPQHF. The full variable domain, rest sourced from reference TRBV19 and TRBJ1-5, is DGGITQSPKYLFRKEGQNVTLSCEQNLNHDAMYWYRQDPGQGLRLIYYSQIVNDFQKGDIAEGYSVSREKKESFPLTVTSAQKNPTAFYLCASSIGPGGNQPQHFGDGTRLSIL.

A word on this clone: The identical CDR3 is also encoded by other nucleotide sequences in the sample. The genes are TRBV5-1 and TRBJ2-2, with D possibly being TRBD2 (6 bases). CDR3 length equals 15 residues. From germline, CDR1 is SGHRS and CDR2 YFSETQ. V was pared by 2 bases and J by 1 base, with 9 bases between. The CDR3 region has the DNA TGCGCCAGCAGCTTTGAGGGAGGGAACACCGGGGAGCTGTTTTTT. Translated: CASSFEGGNTGELFF.

This clone was counted only a few times. The J gene is TRBJ2-6, the V gene TRBV6-8; D gene unclear. The V end was cut by 8 bases, the J end by 3 bases, with 11 bases between. This CDR3 region has 14 residues. Germline V gene data show CDR1 as MNHGY and CDR2 as SAAAGT. CDR3 sequence (DNA): TGTGCCAGCGGTGGAACGTTTGGGGCCAACGTCCTGACTTTC. Translated: CASGGTFGANVLTF.

The rearrangement uses TRBV7-1 and TRBJ2-5; 7 nucleotides agree with TRBD1. TRBV7-1 is an open reading frame, and its role is uncertain. The junction had 12 bases not matched to a gene; V was cut back by 5 bases and J by 3 bases. The CDR3 is made up of 16 amino acids. CDR3 in DNA: TGTGCCAGCAGCCCGCTCGGGACAGTGGGAAAAGAGACCCAGTACTTC. The encoded protein is CASSPLGTVGKETQYF.

This sequence joins TRBV5-1 and TRBJ2-3, with 10 bases matching TRBD2. Germline loops: CDR1 SGHRS, CDR2 YFSETQ. The trim removed 2 bases at V and 6 bases at J, leaving 6 bases unmatched. There are 15 residues in the CDR3. CDR3 DNA sequence: TGCGCCAGCAGCTTCAGCGGGGGGGGTTTGGATACGCAGTATTTT. Protein sequence: CASSFSGGGLDTQYF.

The chain joins TRBV5-1 to TRBJ2-7; D remains unclear. CDR3 length: 14 amino acids. V lost 4 bases and J lost 3, with 14 bases in between. The V gene's germline CDR1 is SGHRS and CDR2 YFSETQ. The CDR3 sequence is CASSRRGENYEQYF. For the CDR3, the DNA is TGCGCCAGCAGCCGTAGAGGAGAAAACTACGAGCAGTACTTC.

The chain employs TRBV7-1 and TRBJ2-7; no firm D call. TRBV7-1 is annotated as an ORF whose role is uncertain. V was cut by 3 bases and J by 7 bases, with 13 bases left in between. The CDR3 runs 13 residues. For the CDR3, the DNA is TGTGCCAGCAGCTCGGGTGGGTGGGGAGAGCAGTACTTC. It is translated as CASSSGGWGEQYF.

V usage is TRBV6-8 and J usage is TRBJ2-4, with 11 bases lining up with TRBD2. The germline CDR1 and CDR2 sequences are MNHGY and SAAAGT. The ends lost 2 bases at V and 0 bases at J; junction bases unmatched: 9. This CDR3 has 19 amino acids. The CDR3: CASSYTPGLAVIAKNIQYF. For the CDR3, the DNA is TGTGCCAGCAGTTACACGCCGGGACTAGCGGTAATAGCCAAAAACATTCAGTACTTC.

The V and J genes are TRBV30 and TRBJ1-1; D gene uncertain. Trimming removed 2 bases at V and 0 bases at J, with 4 bases between. Germline V gives CDR1 GTSNPN, CDR2 SVGIG (reference sequence). CDR3 size: 12 residues. The CDR3 DNA reads as TGTGCCTGGAGTCCGATGAACACTGAAGCTTTCTTT. Its protein product is CAWSPMNTEAFF.

The rearrangement uses TRBV6-8 and TRBJ1-1; TRBD1 matches 11 bases. This CDR3 region has 14 residues. Germline V CDR1 and CDR2: MNHGY, SAAAGT. V gave up 7 bases and J gave up 11 bases; unmatched junction bases: 12. The CDR3 nucleotides are TGTGCCAGCAAAGAGGACAGGGGGCATCTCCCCGCTTTCTTT. This gives the protein CASKEDRGHLPAFF.

The chain links TRBV7-7 to TRBJ1-5; TRBD1 agrees at 12 bases. The CDR3 extends over 16 amino acids. Germline CDR1 and CDR2: SSHAT and FNYEAQ (reference sequence). The V segment lost 1 base and the J segment 7 bases; nucleotides outside the gene matches: 5. The CDR3: CASSLGGTGGGQPQHF. The CDR3 region has the DNA TGTGCCAGCAGCTTAGGCGGGACAGGGGGCGGCCAGCCCCAGCATTTT.

This clone was counted once. The chain combines TRBV15 with TRBJ2-1; 7 bases fit TRBD1. The V gene end was trimmed by 7 bases and the J gene end by 2 bases; junction bases not matched to a gene: 5. This CDR3 comprises 14 residues. Germline CDR1 and CDR2: LNHNV and YYDKDF (reference sequence). CDR3: CATNRGGTYNEQFF. CDR3 coding DNA: TGTGCCACCAATCGAGGGGGCACCTACAATGAGCAGTTCTTC.

The rearrangement joins TRBV18 to TRBJ2-1; D might be TRBD2 (5 bases). Trimming cost V 6 bases and J 9 bases, with 12 bases left between them. The CDR3 length is 12 residues. In germline, CDR1 is KGHSH, CDR2 LQKENI. CDR3 residues: CASSTLAAEQFF. As DNA, the CDR3 is TGTGCCAGCTCCACTCTAGCTGCTGAGCAGTTCTTC.

V gene TRBV19 combines with J gene TRBJ1-3; TRBD1 might be the D (5 bases). There are 15 residues in the CDR3. With 5 bases removed from V and 2 bases from J, the gap between germline ends came to 13 bases. CDR1 is LNHDA and CDR2 is SQIVND in the germline V gene (reference sequence). CDR3 sequence (DNA): TGTGCCAGTAGTGCCCCGGAAGGGGCTGGAAACACCATATATTTT. Protein sequence: CASSAPEGAGNTIYF.

This chain joins TRBV7-8 and TRBJ1-4; weak D call: TRBD1 (5 bases). V lost 3 bases, J lost 7 bases, and 21 bases lay in between. Germline V lookup: CDR1 SGHVS, CDR2 FQNEAQ. This CDR3 is built from 17 residues. CDR3: CASSLSTGDIGGEKLFF. Here the CDR3 DNA reads TGTGCCAGCAGCTTGTCAACAGGAGATATTGGAGGTGAAAAACTGTTTTTT. Based on the CDR3 plus reference TRBV7-8 and TRBJ1-4, the full variable domain is GAGVSQSPRYKVAKRGQDVALRCDPISGHVSLFWYQQALGQGPEFLTYFQNEAQLDKSGLPSDRFFAERPEGSVSTLKIQRTQQEDSAVYLCASSLSTGDIGGEKLFFGSGTQLSVL.

This clone showed up just a few times. The chain combines TRBV19 with TRBJ1-1; TRBD1 might be the D (6 bases). The CDR3 runs 14 residues. The V end was cut by 5 bases, the J end by 4 bases, with 14 bases between. Per the germline V gene, CDR1 is LNHDA and CDR2 is SQIVND (reference sequence). The CDR3 DNA follows: TGTGCCAGTAGTGTGGGGGCCTTCGTCACTGAAGCTTTCTTT. This encodes CASSVGAFVTEAFF.

The DNA for the CDR3 is TGTGCCAGCAGTCCCACCCTTGAGGGGACTGAAGCTTTCTTT. This sequence encodes CASSPTLEGTEAFF. The chain uses TRBV6-8 and TRBJ1-1; D perhaps matches TRBD1 (5 bases). Trimming shortened V by 5 bases and J by 5 bases, and 15 bases separated the two germline ends. Germline assignment: CDR1 MNHGY and CDR2 SAAAGT. The CDR3 length is 14 residues.

The CDR3 reads CASSPLGSGANVLTF. CDR3 DNA sequence: TGTGCCAGCAGCCCCCTCGGGTCTGGGGCCAACGTCCTGACTTTC. The V and J genes are TRBV11-3 and TRBJ2-6; D gene uncertain. The V and J ends lost 5 bases and 1 base respectively, with 9 bases between them. There are 15 residues in the CDR3. Germline lookup yields CDR1 SGHNT and CDR2 YENEEA.

This chain connects TRBV29-1 to TRBJ1-2, with 9 nucleotides matching TRBD1. Per the germline V gene, CDR1 is SQVTM and CDR2 is ANQGSEA. CDR3 length: 14 residues. Trimming at V came to 3 bases and at J to 8 bases, leaving 10 bases not matched to a gene. CDR3 coding DNA: TGCAGCGTTGATGGGGACAGGGTTGGAGGGGGCTACACCTTC. Translated, it gives CSVDGDRVGGGYTF.